Listed below are T cell receptor beta chains from one sample, sequenced in a study of T cells after yellow fever vaccination. TCRdb reprocessed the 5' RACE reads via MiXCR and lists one record per CDR3 protein. The repertoire holds 400,000 to 450,000 distinct CDR3 sequences, roughly 20% seen once, with around 17% in the top ten. The sequences come from PBMCs, collected before the yellow fever booster vaccination. All receptors come from a man younger than 35 who received the YFV17D yellow fever vaccine. The CDR3 runs from the conserved cysteine through the conserved F or W. D genes are given only for firm matches. Size is stated for part of the rows, as once, few or many counts, or as a class when the clone is expanded.

length	V	J	size	D	CDR3	DNA
14	TRBV11-2	TRBJ2-7	NA	NA	CASSTRQYSYEQYF	TGTGCCAGCAGCACTCGACAGTACTCCTACGAGCAGTACTTC
13	TRBV2	TRBJ1-1	NA	NA	CASGRTGNTEAFF	TGTGCCAGCGGTCGGACGGGGAACACTGAAGCTTTCTTT
16	TRBV7-2	TRBJ1-1	NA	NA	CASSLEPTPGDTEAFF	TGTGCCAGCAGCTTAGAGCCCACCCCGGGGGACACTGAAGCTTTCTTT
13	TRBV18	TRBJ1-2	NA	NA	CASSQTADYGYTF	TGTGCCAGCTCACAGACAGCCGACTATGGCTACACCTTC
15	TRBV20-1	TRBJ1-3	few	TRBD1	CSAIRDRFLGNTIYF	TGCAGTGCAATCCGGGACAGGTTTCTTGGAAACACCATATATTTT
15	TRBV11-2	TRBJ2-5	few	TRBD2	CASNLRLGLVETQYF	TGTGCCAGCAACTTAAGATTGGGACTAGTCGAGACCCAGTACTTC
14	TRBV12-3/TRBV12-4	TRBJ1-4	few	TRBD1	CASREGTVNEKLFF	TGTGCCAGCAGAGAAGGGACAGTTAATGAAAAACTGTTTTTT
15	TRBV7-9	TRBJ1-2	NA	TRBD1	CASSPTGGPLGGYTF	TGTGCCAGCAGCCCGACAGGGGGTCCTCTCGGTGGCTACACCTTC
16	TRBV18	TRBJ2-7	NA	NA	CASSPGAQLATGEQYF	TGTGCCAGCTCACCCGGGGCACAACTGGCGACTGGCGAGCAGTACTTC
15	TRBV5-1	TRBJ2-5	NA	NA	CASSLEGGRQETQYF	TGCGCCAGCAGCTTGGAGGGGGGCCGACAAGAGACCCAGTACTTC
13	TRBV24-1	TRBJ2-1	many	TRBD1	CATSDSDRWEQFF	TGTGCCACCAGTGATTCGGACAGGTGGGAGCAGTTCTTC
16	TRBV5-4	TRBJ1-2	once	NA	CASSLARTDAMRGYTF	TGTGCCAGCAGCTTGGCCCGGACGGACGCTATGCGGGGCTACACCTTC
15	TRBV7-6	TRBJ1-1	few	TRBD1	CASSSTRDRGTEAFF	TGTGCCAGCAGTTCCACCCGGGACAGGGGCACTGAAGCTTTCTTT
16	TRBV24-1	TRBJ2-1	NA	TRBD2	CATSDPTSGGNNEQFF	TGTGCCACCAGTGACCCGACTAGCGGGGGGAACAATGAGCAGTTCTTC
15	TRBV9	TRBJ2-5	few	TRBD2	CASSGSGGLQETQYF	TGTGCCAGCAGCGGTAGCGGGGGACTCCAAGAGACCCAGTACTTC
14	TRBV28	TRBJ2-3	NA	NA	CASSPSWSTDTQYF	TGTGCCAGCAGCCCCTCGTGGAGCACAGATACGCAGTATTTT
13	TRBV20-1	TRBJ1-3	NA	TRBD1	CSASGDSRNTIYF	TGCAGTGCTAGCGGGGACAGCCGAAACACCATATATTTT
14	TRBV19	TRBJ1-2	once	NA	CASTVGYSNYGYTF	TGTGCCAGTACCGTGGGGTACTCTAACTATGGCTACACCTTC
14	TRBV4-1	TRBJ1-4	NA	NA	CASSQAPLNEKLFF	TGCGCCAGCAGCCAAGCCCCCCTGAATGAAAAACTGTTTTTT
15	TRBV7-2	TRBJ1-5	few	NA	CASSPDLISNQPQHF	TGTGCCAGCAGCCCAGACCTGATAAGCAATCAGCCCCAGCATTTT
14	TRBV12-3/TRBV12-4	TRBJ1-6	few	NA	CASSLREGISPLHF	TGTGCCAGCAGTTTAAGGGAGGGGATCTCACCCCTCCACTTT
16	TRBV5-1	TRBJ1-6	NA	TRBD1	CASSPSWDSGNSPLHF	TGCGCCAGCAGCCCTTCGTGGGACAGCGGGAATTCACCCCTCCACTTT
15	TRBV4-1	TRBJ1-2	NA	TRBD1	CASSQIGQVNYGYTF	TGCGCCAGCAGCCAAATAGGACAGGTTAACTATGGCTACACCTTC
15	TRBV12-3/TRBV12-4	TRBJ1-4	NA	TRBD1	CASSQRTGVDEKLFF	TGTGCCAGCAGCCAGAGGACAGGGGTGGATGAAAAACTGTTTTTT
15	TRBV20-1	TRBJ2-7	few	TRBD1	CSARDSGTGSYEQYF	TGCAGTGCTAGAGATTCGGGGACAGGGTCTTACGAGCAGTACTTC
17	TRBV5-1	TRBJ2-3	many	TRBD2	CASSLTGLAGSTDTQYF	TGCGCCAGCAGCTTGACGGGACTAGCGGGAAGCACAGATACGCAGTATTTT
13	TRBV28	TRBJ1-2	NA	NA	CASSFVEGSGYTF	TGTGCCAGCAGTTTTGTGGAAGGGAGCGGCTACACCTTC
13	TRBV6-5	TRBJ1-2	NA	NA	CASSSGPFYGYTF	TGTGCCAGCAGTTCTGGGCCGTTCTATGGCTACACCTTC
14	TRBV3-1	TRBJ1-5	few	NA	CASSPSRINQPQHF	TGTGCCAGCAGCCCGTCTCGTATCAATCAGCCCCAGCATTTT
14	TRBV21-1	TRBJ2-7	few	NA	CASSKSKATYEQYF	TGTGCCAGCAGCAAATCCAAGGCGACCTACGAGCAGTACTTC
13	TRBV7-2	TRBJ2-1	NA	NA	CASSLGRVNEQFF	TGTGCCAGCAGCTTAGGCAGGGTAAATGAGCAGTTCTTC
15	TRBV6-5	TRBJ2-1	once	NA	CASSYADSNYNEQFF	TGTGCCAGCAGTTACGCTGACAGCAACTACAATGAGCAGTTCTTC